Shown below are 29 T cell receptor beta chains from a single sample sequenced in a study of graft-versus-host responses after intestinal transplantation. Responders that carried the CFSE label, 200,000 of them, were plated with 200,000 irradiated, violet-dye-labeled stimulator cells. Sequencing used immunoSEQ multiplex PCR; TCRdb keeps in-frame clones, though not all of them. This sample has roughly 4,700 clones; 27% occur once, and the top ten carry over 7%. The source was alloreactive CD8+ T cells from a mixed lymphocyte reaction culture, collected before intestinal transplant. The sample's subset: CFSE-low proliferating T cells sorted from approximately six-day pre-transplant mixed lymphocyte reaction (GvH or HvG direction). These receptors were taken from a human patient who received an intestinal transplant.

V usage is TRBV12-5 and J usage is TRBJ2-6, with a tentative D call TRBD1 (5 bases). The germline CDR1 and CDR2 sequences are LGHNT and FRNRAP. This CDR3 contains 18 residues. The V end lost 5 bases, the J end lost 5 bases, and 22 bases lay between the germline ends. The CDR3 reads CASGTACAGQSRANVLTF. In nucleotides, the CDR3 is TGTGCTAGTGGTACAGCCTGTGCAGGACAAAGTCGGGCCAACGTCCTGACTTTC.

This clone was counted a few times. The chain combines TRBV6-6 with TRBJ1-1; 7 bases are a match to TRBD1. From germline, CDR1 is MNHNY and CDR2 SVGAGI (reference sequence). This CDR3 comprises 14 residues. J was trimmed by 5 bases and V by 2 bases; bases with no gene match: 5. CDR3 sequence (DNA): TGTGCCAGCAGTTACGCAGGGGGGGGAACTGAAGCTTTCTTT. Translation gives CASSYAGGGTEAFF.

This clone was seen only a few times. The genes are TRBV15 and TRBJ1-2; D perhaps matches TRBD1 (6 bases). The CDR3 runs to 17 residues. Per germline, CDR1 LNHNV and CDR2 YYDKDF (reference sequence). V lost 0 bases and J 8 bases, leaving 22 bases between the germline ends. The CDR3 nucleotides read TGTGCCACCAGCAGAGATTTGGGGGCCGCTCCAAAGGGCGGCTACACCTTC. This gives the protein CATSRDLGAAPKGGYTF.

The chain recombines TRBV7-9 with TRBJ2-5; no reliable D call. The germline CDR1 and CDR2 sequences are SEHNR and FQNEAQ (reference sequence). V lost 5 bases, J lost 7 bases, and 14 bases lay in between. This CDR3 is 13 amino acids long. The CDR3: CASSPTVPLTQYF. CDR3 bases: TGTGCCAGCAGCCCAACCGTCCCTTTGACCCAGTACTTC.

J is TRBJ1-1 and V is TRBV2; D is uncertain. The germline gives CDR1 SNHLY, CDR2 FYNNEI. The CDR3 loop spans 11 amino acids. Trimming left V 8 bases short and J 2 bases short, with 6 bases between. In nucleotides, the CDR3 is TGTGCCAGCGACCGAAACACTGAAGCTTTCTTT. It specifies CASDRNTEAFF.

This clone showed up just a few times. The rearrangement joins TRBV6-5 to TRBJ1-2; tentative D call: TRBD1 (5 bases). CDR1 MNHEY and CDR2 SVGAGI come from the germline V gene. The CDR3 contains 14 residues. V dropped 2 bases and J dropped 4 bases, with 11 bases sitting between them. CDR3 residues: CASSYVGQSYGYTF. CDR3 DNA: TGTGCCAGCAGTTACGTGGGGCAGAGCTATGGCTACACCTTC.

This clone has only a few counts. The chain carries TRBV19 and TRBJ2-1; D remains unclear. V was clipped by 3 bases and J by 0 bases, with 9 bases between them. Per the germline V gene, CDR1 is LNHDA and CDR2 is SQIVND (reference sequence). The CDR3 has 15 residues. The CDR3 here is CASSIGSVSYNEQFF. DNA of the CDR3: TGTGCCAGTAGTATCGGGTCGGTCTCCTACAATGAGCAGTTCTTC.

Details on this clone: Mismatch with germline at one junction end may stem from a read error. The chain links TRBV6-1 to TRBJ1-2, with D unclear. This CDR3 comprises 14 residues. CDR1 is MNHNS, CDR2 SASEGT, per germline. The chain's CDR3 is CSSSERGGPYGYTF. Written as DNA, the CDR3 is TGCTCCAGCAGTGAACGCGGAGGGCCCTATGGCTACACCTTC.

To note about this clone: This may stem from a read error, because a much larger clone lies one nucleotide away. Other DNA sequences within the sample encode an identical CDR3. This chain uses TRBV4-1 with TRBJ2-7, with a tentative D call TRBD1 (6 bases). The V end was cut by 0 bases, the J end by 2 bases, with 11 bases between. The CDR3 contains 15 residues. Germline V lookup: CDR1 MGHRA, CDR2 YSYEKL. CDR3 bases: TGCGCCAGCAGCCAAGATTTATCAGGGGCCTACGAGCAGTACTTC. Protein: CASSQDLSGAYEQYF.

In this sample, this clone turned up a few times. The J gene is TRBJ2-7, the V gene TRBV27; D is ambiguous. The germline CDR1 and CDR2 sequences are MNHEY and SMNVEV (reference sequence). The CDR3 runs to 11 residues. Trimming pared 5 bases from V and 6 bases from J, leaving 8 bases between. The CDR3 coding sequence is TGTGCCAGCAGTCCTACCCCCGAGCAGTACTTC. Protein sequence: CASSPTPEQYF.

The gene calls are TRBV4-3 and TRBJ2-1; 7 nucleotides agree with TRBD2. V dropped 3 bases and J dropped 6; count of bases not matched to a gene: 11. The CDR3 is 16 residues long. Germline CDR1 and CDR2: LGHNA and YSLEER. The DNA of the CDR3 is TGCGCCAGCAGCCAGGCAGGCCTAGCGGAGACCAATGAGCAGTTCTTC. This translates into CASSQAGLAETNEQFF.

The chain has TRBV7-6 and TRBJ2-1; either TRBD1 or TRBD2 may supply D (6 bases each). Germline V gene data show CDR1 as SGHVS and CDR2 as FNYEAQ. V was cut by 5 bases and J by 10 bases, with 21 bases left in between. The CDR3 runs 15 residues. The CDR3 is CASSQTGTGGLEQFF. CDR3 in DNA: TGTGCCAGCAGCCAAACCGGGACTGGGGGGCTCGAGCAGTTCTTC.

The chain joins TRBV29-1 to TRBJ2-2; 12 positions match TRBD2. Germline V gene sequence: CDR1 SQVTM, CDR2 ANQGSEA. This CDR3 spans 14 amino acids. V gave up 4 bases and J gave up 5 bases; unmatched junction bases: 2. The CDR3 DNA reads TGCAGCGTTGGACTAGCGGGAGAGACCGGGGAGCTGTTTTTT. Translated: CSVGLAGETGELFF.

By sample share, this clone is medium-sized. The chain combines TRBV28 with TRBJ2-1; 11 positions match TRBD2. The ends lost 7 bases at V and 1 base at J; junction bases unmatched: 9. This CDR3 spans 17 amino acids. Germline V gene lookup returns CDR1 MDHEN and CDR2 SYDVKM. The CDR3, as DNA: TGTGCCAGCACCACTGCGGCTAGCGGGAGGTCCTACAATGAGCAGTTCTTC. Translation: CASTTAASGRSYNEQFF.

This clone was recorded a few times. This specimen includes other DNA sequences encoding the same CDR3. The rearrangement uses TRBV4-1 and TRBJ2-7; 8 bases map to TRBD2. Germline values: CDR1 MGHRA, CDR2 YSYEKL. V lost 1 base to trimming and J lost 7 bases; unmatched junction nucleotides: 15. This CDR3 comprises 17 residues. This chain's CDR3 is CASSQGPAGVDLGEQYF. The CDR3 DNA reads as TGCGCCAGCAGCCAAGGCCCAGCGGGGGTGGACCTAGGGGAGCAGTACTTC.

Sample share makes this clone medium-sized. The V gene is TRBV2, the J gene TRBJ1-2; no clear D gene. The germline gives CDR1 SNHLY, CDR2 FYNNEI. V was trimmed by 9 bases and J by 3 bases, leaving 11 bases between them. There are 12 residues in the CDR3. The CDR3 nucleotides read TGTGCCAGTTTAGCAGTATACTATGGCTACACCTTC. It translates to CASLAVYYGYTF. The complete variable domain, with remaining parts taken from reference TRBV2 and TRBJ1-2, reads EPEVTQTPSHQVTQMGQEVILRCVPISNHLYFYWYRQILGQKVEFLVSFYNNEISEKSEIFDDQFSVERPDGSNFTLKIRSTKLEDSAMYFCASLAVYYGYTFGSGTRLTVV.

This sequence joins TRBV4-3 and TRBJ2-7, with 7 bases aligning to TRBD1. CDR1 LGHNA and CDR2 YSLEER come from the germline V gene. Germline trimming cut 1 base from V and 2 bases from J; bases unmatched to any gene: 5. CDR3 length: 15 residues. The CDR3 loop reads CASSQVTGAPYEQYF. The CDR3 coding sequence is TGCGCCAGCAGCCAAGTCACAGGGGCCCCCTACGAGCAGTACTTC.

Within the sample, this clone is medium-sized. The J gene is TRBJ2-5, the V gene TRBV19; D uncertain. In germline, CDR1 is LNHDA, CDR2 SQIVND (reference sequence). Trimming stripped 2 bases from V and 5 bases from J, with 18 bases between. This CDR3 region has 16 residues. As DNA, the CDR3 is TGTGCCAGTAGTATATACCCCAGCATGTTTGGGGAGACCCAGTACTTC. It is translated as CASSIYPSMFGETQYF. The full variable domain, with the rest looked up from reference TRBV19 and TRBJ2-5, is DGGITQSPKYLFRKEGQNVTLSCEQNLNHDAMYWYRQDPGQGLRLIYYSQIVNDFQKGDIAEGYSVSREKKESFPLTVTSAQKNPTAFYLCASSIYPSMFGETQYFGPGTRLLVL.

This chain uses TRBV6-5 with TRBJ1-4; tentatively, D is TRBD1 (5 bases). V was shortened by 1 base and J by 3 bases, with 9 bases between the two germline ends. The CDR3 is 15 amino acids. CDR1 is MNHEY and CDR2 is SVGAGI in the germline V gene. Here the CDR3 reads CASSYWGSPNEKLFF. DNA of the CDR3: TGTGCCAGCAGTTACTGGGGGTCGCCTAATGAAAAACTGTTTTTT.

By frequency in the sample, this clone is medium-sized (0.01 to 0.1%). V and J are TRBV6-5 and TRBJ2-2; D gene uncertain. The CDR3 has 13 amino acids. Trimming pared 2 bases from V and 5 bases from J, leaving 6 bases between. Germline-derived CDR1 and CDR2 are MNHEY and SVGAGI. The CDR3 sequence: CASSYVNTGELFF. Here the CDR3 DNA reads TGTGCCAGCAGTTACGTGAATACCGGGGAGCTGTTTTTT.

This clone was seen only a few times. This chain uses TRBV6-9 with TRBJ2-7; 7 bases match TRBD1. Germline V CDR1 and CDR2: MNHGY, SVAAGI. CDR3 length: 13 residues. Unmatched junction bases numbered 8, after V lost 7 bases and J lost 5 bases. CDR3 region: CASTTGYFDEQYF. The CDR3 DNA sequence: TGTGCCAGCACGACAGGGTACTTTGACGAGCAGTACTTC.

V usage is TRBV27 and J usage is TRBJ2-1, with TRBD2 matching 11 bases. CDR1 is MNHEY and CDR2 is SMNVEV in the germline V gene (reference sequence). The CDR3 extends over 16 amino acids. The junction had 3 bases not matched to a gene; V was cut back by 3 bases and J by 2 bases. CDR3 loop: CASSFLAGGPYNEQFF. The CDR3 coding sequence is TGTGCCAGCAGTTTTCTAGCGGGAGGACCCTACAATGAGCAGTTCTTC.

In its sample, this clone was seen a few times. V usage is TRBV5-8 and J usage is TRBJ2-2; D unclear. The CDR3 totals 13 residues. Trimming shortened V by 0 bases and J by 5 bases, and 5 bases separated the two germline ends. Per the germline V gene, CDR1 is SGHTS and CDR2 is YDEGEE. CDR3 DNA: TGTGCCAGCAGCTTGGTAGGAACCGGGGAGCTGTTTTTT. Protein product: CASSLVGTGELFF.

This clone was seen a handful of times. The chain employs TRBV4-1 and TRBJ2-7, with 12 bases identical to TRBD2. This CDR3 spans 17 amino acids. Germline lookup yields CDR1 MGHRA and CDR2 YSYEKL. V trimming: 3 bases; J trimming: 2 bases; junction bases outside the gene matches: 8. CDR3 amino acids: CASSQTPLAGGTYEQYF. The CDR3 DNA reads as TGCGCCAGCAGCCAGACCCCACTAGCGGGAGGAACCTACGAGCAGTACTTC.

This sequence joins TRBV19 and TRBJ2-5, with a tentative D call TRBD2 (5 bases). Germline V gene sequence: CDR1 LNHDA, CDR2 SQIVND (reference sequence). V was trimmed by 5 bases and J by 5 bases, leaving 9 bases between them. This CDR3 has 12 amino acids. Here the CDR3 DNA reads TGTGCCAGTAGTTTCGGGGTTGAGACCCAGTACTTC. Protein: CASSFGVETQYF.

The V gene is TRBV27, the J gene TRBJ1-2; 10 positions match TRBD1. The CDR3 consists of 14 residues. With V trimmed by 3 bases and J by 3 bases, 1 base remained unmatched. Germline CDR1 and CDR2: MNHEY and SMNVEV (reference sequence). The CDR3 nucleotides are TGTGCCAGCAGTTTGACAGGGGGCCACTATGGCTACACCTTC. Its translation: CASSLTGGHYGYTF.

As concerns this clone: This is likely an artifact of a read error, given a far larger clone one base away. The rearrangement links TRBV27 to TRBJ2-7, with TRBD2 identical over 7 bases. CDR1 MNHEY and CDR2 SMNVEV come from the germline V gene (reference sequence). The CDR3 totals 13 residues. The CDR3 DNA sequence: TGTGCCTGCAGTTTGGGGGGGGACTACGAGCAGTACTTC. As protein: CACSLGGDYEQYF.

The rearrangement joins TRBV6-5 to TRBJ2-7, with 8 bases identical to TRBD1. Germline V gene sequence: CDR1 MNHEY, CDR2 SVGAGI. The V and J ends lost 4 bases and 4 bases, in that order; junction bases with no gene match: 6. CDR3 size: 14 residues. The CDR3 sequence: CASSFSGGAYEQYF. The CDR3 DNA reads TGTGCCAGCAGTTTTTCAGGGGGCGCGTACGAGCAGTACTTC.

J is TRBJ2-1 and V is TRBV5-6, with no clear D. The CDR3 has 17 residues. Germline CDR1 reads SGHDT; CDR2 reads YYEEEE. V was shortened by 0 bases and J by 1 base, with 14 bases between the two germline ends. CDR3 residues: CASSLAADLSSYNEQFF. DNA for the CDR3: TGTGCCAGCAGCTTGGCCGCGGACCTCAGTTCCTACAATGAGCAGTTCTTC.